These T cell receptor beta chains were read from a single sample in a study of response to subunit inactivated influenza vaccine. TCRdb passed the RT-PCR reads through MiXCR, listing each CDR3 protein once. The sample has hundreds of thousands of distinct CDR3 sequences, 7.6% seen once. The material was PBMCs from blood, obtained roughly 24 months after vaccination. The receptors were gathered from a man in his fifties or sixties who received an inactivated influenza vaccine. The CDR3 runs from the conserved cysteine through the conserved F or W. The D gene is left open where the match is weak. Clone size, where shown, is once, few, many, or a class for clones that have expanded.

j_call clone_size d_call v_call cdr3_aa cdr3_nt
TRBJ2-7 few . TRBV7-2 CASSLGLEPLYEQYF TGTGCCAGCAGCTTAGGGCTAGAACCGCTCTACGAGCAGTACTTC
TRBJ2-2 . TRBD2 TRBV20-1 CSARGAGGTGELFF TGCAGTGCTAGAGGAGCGGGAGGTACCGGGGAGCTGTTTTTT
TRBJ1-4 few . TRBV5-1 CASSWAGGDEKLFF TGCGCCAGCAGCTGGGCCGGAGGGGATGAAAAACTGTTTTTT
TRBJ2-1 . TRBD2 TRBV30 CAWSRFAGLNYNEQFF TGTGCCTGGAGTCGCTTCGCGGGACTAAACTACAATGAGCAGTTCTTC
TRBJ2-1 many . TRBV27 CASRPGTYYNEQFF TGTGCCAGCCGCCCCGGGACTTACTACAATGAGCAGTTCTTC
TRBJ2-1 . . TRBV5-1 CASSKTGGGWDNEQFF TGCGCCAGCAGCAAGACAGGTGGAGGGTGGGACAATGAGCAGTTCTTC
TRBJ1-1 . . TRBV28 CASSLTAGASTEAFF TGTGCCAGCAGTTTGACCGCAGGGGCGTCGACTGAAGCTTTCTTT
TRBJ2-7 many . TRBV9 CASSASEPYEQYF TGTGCCAGCAGCGCCTCAGAACCCTACGAGCAGTACTTC
TRBJ2-7 few TRBD2 TRBV6-2/TRBV6-3 CASSYLQGGRPEQYF TGTGCCAGCAGTTATCTCCAGGGAGGGCGGCCCGAGCAGTACTTC
TRBJ2-7 . . TRBV7-2 CASSALVNSYEQYF TGTGCCAGCAGCGCGTTAGTGAATTCATACGAGCAGTACTTC
TRBJ2-1 many TRBD2 TRBV7-2 CASSLSTSGSYNEQFF TGTGCCAGCAGCTTAAGTACTAGCGGGAGCTACAATGAGCAGTTCTTC
TRBJ2-7 many TRBD1 TRBV5-1 CASSIDRAYEQYF TGCGCCAGCAGCATCGACAGGGCCTACGAGCAGTACTTC
TRBJ2-7 . . TRBV4-3 CASSQDAGRDEQYF TGCGCCAGCAGCCAAGATGCCGGCCGGGATGAGCAGTACTTC
TRBJ1-6 few . TRBV20-1 CSASRAEPAHNSPLHF TGCAGTGCTAGTCGGGCGGAACCCGCTCATAATTCACCCCTCCACTTT
TRBJ1-1 . . TRBV20-1 CSALNPQGPNTEAFF TGCAGTGCTTTAAACCCCCAGGGCCCGAACACTGAAGCTTTCTTT
TRBJ2-3 many . TRBV12-3/TRBV12-4 CASSPAGIAGDTQYF TGTGCCAGCAGCCCCGCTGGGATAGCAGGGGATACGCAGTATTTT
TRBJ2-1 many TRBD2 TRBV12-3/TRBV12-4 CASSYGLAGVGEQFF TGTGCCAGCAGCTACGGACTAGCGGGGGTCGGAGAGCAGTTCTTC
TRBJ1-1 few . TRBV5-1 CASSLVAGLNAEAFF TGCGCCAGCAGCTTGGTTGCAGGGTTGAATGCTGAAGCTTTCTTT